The rows below give T cell receptor beta chains drawn from one sample of a study of T cells in Graves' hyperthyroidism and ophthalmopathy. TCRdb analysed the multiplex PCR reads with MiXCR anew, one entry per CDR3 protein. In the table there are about 200,000 distinct CDR3 sequences, around 20% of which are singletons. The sample taken for sequencing was blood. These receptors came from a man in his forties or fifties with Graves' hyperthyroidism. CDR3s include the opening cysteine and the closing phenylalanine or tryptophan. A D gene is named only where the DNA matches it firmly. Clone size, where shown, is once, few, many, or a class for clones that have expanded.

V gene	J gene	clone size	D gene	CDR3 DNA	CDR3 protein
TRBV28	TRBJ2-7	many	.	TGTGCCAGCAGTAATTGGGGGCTATCCTCCTACGAGCAGTACTTC	CASSNWGLSSYEQYF
TRBV2	TRBJ1-2	many	.	TGTGCCAGCAGTGAGGGGGTACGTGGCTACACCTTC	CASSEGVRGYTF
TRBV15	TRBJ2-1	many	.	TGTGCCACCAGCAGTTCAGGTGTCGCGCGCGCCCTTAGCTCCTACAATGAGCAGTTCTTC	CATSSSGVARALSSYNEQFF
TRBV28	TRBJ2-2	few	.	TGTGCCAGCAGCCCCCTGGGCGGGGAGCTGTTTTTT	CASSPLGGELFF
TRBV19	TRBJ1-1	few	.	TGTGCCAGTAGTATTCCCGACAGTCGTCCTTTGGATGCTTTCTTT	CASSIPDSRPLDAFF
TRBV7-3	TRBJ1-2	many	.	TGTGCCAGCACCCCTGGGAGGGAGAGGGGCTATGGCTACACCTTC	CASTPGRERGYGYTF
TRBV20-1	TRBJ2-2	.	.	TGCAGTGCTAGTAGGCCCGGGCCCGGGGAGCTGTTTTTT	CSASRPGPGELFF
TRBV30	TRBJ1-5	many	.	TGTGCCTGGCGGGACCCTGGGCAGCCCCAGCATTTT	CAWRDPGQPQHF
TRBV28	TRBJ2-7	many	.	TGTGCCAGCAGTTTAACGGGGGCGCGGGAGCAGTACTTC	CASSLTGAREQYF
TRBV5-4	TRBJ1-4	.	.	TGTGCCAGCAGCTTGGCCGCGGACTCAGAGGAAAAACTGTTTTTT	CASSLAADSEEKLFF
TRBV29-1	TRBJ1-1	.	.	TGCAGCGTCCAGGCCCGGTCCACTGAAGCTTTCTTT	CSVQARSTEAFF
TRBV5-1	TRBJ2-1	.	TRBD2	TGCGCCAGCAGAGCCGGGGGGGAGGTATACAATGAGCAGTTCTTC	CASRAGGEVYNEQFF
TRBV6-1	TRBJ1-4	many	TRBD1	TGTGCCAGCAGTAGACAGGGCGGGGTCGAAAAACTGTTTTTT	CASSRQGGVEKLFF
TRBV7-3	TRBJ1-6	.	.	TGTGCCAGCAGCCTCTCGGGGATTCATAATTCACCCCTCCACTTT	CASSLSGIHNSPLHF
TRBV27	TRBJ2-7	many	.	TGTGCCAGCAGTTTAACTCGCCGGGGGCTCGAGCAGTACTTC	CASSLTRRGLEQYF
TRBV30	TRBJ2-2	few	.	TGTGCCTGGAGTGTAGGGGGGGCCTACACCGGGGAGCTGTTTTTT	CAWSVGGAYTGELFF
TRBV18	TRBJ2-4	many	TRBD1	TGTGCCAGCTCACCAACCGGGACAGGGTTAAACATTCAGTACTTC	CASSPTGTGLNIQYF
TRBV7-9	TRBJ2-7	many	.	TGTGCCAGCAGCTTAAGAGGCACAGGTACCTTTAGAGAGCAGTACTTC	CASSLRGTGTFREQYF
TRBV28	TRBJ1-1	many	TRBD1	TGTGCCAGCAGTTGGACAGGGAGCACTGAAGCTTTCTTT	CASSWTGSTEAFF
TRBV20-1	TRBJ2-1	.	.	TGCAGTGCTAGAGATCAGGGGTTTCCCTACAATGAGCAGTCCTTC	CSARDQGFPYNEQSF
TRBV29-1	TRBJ1-5	.	.	TGCAGCGTTGCGACTACCAAGGGACAGCCCCAGCATTTT	CSVATTKGQPQHF
TRBV25-1	TRBJ2-1	.	.	TGTGCCAGCAGTGGTAGCGGCGGGGTCAATGAGCAGTTCTTC	CASSGSGGVNEQFF
TRBV7-3	TRBJ2-7	.	.	TGTGCCAGCAGCGAAGTCGGCGACTACGAGCAGTACTTC	CASSEVGDYEQYF
TRBV7-8	TRBJ1-1	many	.	TGTGCCAGCAGCTTTGGAGGGGAATGGAACACTGAAGCTTTCTTT	CASSFGGEWNTEAFF
TRBV5-4	TRBJ1-6	few	.	TGTGCCAGCAGCTTGGCCAGGGGCAGTTCACCCCTCCACTTT	CASSLARGSSPLHF
TRBV7-2	TRBJ2-2	.	.	TGTGCCAGCAGTCGAGACAGGTTTAGGGTCCCAATTTTT	CASSRDRFRVPIF
TRBV20-1	TRBJ2-1	many	.	TGCAGTGCTCGAAACCCCGGGACCAGAGACAATGAGCAGTTCTTC	CSARNPGTRDNEQFF
TRBV24-1	TRBJ2-3	few	TRBD2	TGTGCCACCAGTGATATCCGGGGGGGCCGGAACACAGATACGCAGTATTTT	CATSDIRGGRNTDTQYF
TRBV29-1	TRBJ2-5	many	TRBD2	TGCAGCGTTCTAGCGGGGGGGTACCAAGAGACCCAGTACTTC	CSVLAGGYQETQYF
TRBV5-1	TRBJ2-2	few	.	TGCGCCAGCAGCCTGGGTTCAGGCACAAACACCGGGGAGCTGTTTTTT	CASSLGSGTNTGELFF
TRBV5-4	TRBJ1-6	few	.	TGTGCCAGCAGCTTGGCGGGGGGGCAATCACCCCTCCACTTT	CASSLAGGQSPLHF
TRBV6-1	TRBJ1-3	few	.	TGTGCCAGCACCCTCCCGGGGACTGGAAACACCATATATTTT	CASTLPGTGNTIYF
TRBV20-1	TRBJ2-1	.	TRBD1	TGCAGTGCCAACCGGGACAGGGATAAGAATGAGCAGTTCTTC	CSANRDRDKNEQFF
TRBV2	TRBJ2-5	many	TRBD1	TGTGCCAGCAGGCAGACAGGGGGGCTTACGTGGACCCAGTACTTC	CASRQTGGLTWTQYF
TRBV10-3	TRBJ1-5	many	.	TGTGCCATCAGTCCGACAGGAGCAGATCAGCCCCAGCATTTT	CAISPTGADQPQHF
TRBV28	TRBJ1-1	many	.	TGTGCCAGCAGTCCCCCAGTGGCCTCCAACACTGAAGCTTTCTTT	CASSPPVASNTEAFF
TRBV30	TRBJ2-7	many	TRBD1	TGTGCCTGGAGTCCCCTTTGGACAGGGGGCTCCTACGAGCAGTACTTC	CAWSPLWTGGSYEQYF
TRBV12-3/TRBV12-4	TRBJ2-7	many	.	TGTGCCAGCAGGCCCAACGGTCACTCCTACGAGCAGTACTTC	CASRPNGHSYEQYF
TRBV19	TRBJ2-5	many	.	TGTGCCAGTAGTATCGGCGGTACCGGAGGAGAGACCCAGTACTTC	CASSIGGTGGETQYF
TRBV12-3/TRBV12-4	TRBJ1-5	many	TRBD1	TGTGCCAGCAGTTTGGGACAGGGAGGACAGCCCCAGCATTTT	CASSLGQGGQPQHF
TRBV6-1	TRBJ2-7	many	.	TGTGCCAGCAGCCGCGGATCCTACGAGCAGTACTTC	CASSRGSYEQYF